Below, 24 T cell receptor beta chains from the same sample are listed, as sequenced in a study of brain T cells in children with intractable seizures. The protocol was immunoSEQ multiplex PCR, while the TCRdb copy is restricted to in-frame clones and leaves out a portion. The sample shows tens of thousands of clones, about 92% of them seen only once. The sequencing here drew on peripheral blood, taken at surgery. These receptor sequences come from a boy under two years old with tuberous sclerosis and intractable seizures.

The chain combines TRBV6-5 with TRBJ2-1, with TRBD1 matching 7 bases. Trimming at V came to 6 bases and at J to 0 bases, leaving 2 bases not matched to a gene. The CDR3 runs 14 residues. The germline gives CDR1 MNHEY, CDR2 SVGAGI. CDR3 region: CASRTGSSYNEQFF. The CDR3 DNA follows: TGTGCCAGCAGGACAGGGAGCTCCTACAATGAGCAGTTCTTC.

The genes are TRBV11-2 and TRBJ2-5, with 7 bases that match TRBD1. CDR1 and CDR2 (germline): SGHAT, FQNNGV. The CDR3 covers 15 residues. V was clipped by 2 bases and J by 1 base; unmatched bases: 4. The chain's CDR3 is CASSLLGDSQETQYF. CDR3 DNA: TGTGCCAGCAGCTTATTGGGGGACAGCCAAGAGACCCAGTACTTC.

The chain couples TRBV5-8 to TRBJ2-5, with 12 bases that match TRBD2. The CDR3 covers 16 residues. J was trimmed by 4 bases and V by 4 bases; bases with no gene match: 8. Germline V lookup: CDR1 SGHTS, CDR2 YDEGEE. CDR3 sequence: CASSPRLAGDRETQYF. For the CDR3, the DNA is TGTGCCAGCAGCCCCCGACTAGCGGGAGATCGAGAGACCCAGTACTTC.

The chain joins TRBV2 to TRBJ2-1; unclear D gene. Trimming left V 6 bases short and J 4 bases short, with 10 bases between. Germline values: CDR1 SNHLY, CDR2 FYNNEI. This CDR3 is built from 13 residues. CDR3 loop: CASRWGRYNEQFF. The CDR3, as DNA: TGTGCCAGCAGATGGGGTCGGTACAATGAGCAGTTCTTC.

The V and J genes are TRBV28 and TRBJ2-6; no definite D call. The CDR3 length is 17 residues. Germline V CDR1 and CDR2: MDHEN, SYDVKM. V dropped 3 bases and J dropped 0 bases, with 12 bases sitting between them. CDR3 residues: CASSFLRLSSGANVLTF. In DNA, the CDR3 is TGTGCCAGCAGTTTCCTAAGACTGAGCTCTGGGGCCAACGTCCTGACTTTC.

The J gene is TRBJ1-1, the V gene TRBV19, with unresolved D. Trimming shortened V by 5 bases and J by 0 bases, and 7 bases separated the two germline ends. Germline CDR1 and CDR2: LNHDA and SQIVND (reference sequence). This CDR3 contains 13 residues. In DNA form, the CDR3 reads TGTGCCAGTAGTTGGAGTCTGAACACTGAAGCTTTCTTT. This translates into CASSWSLNTEAFF.

The V call is TRBV24-1, the J call TRBJ2-7; tentative D call: TRBD1 (5 bases). The CDR3 has 13 amino acids. The V gene's germline CDR1 is KGHDR and CDR2 SFDVKD. V lost 7 bases and J lost 0, with 9 bases in between. The CDR3 is CATSRENSYEQYF. The CDR3, as DNA: TGTGCCACCAGCAGGGAAAACTCCTACGAGCAGTACTTC.

J is TRBJ2-2 and V is TRBV27; the match to TRBD2 covers 9 bases. The germline gives CDR1 MNHEY, CDR2 SMNVEV (reference sequence). J was trimmed by 1 base and V by 0 bases; bases with no gene match: 9. This CDR3 contains 19 residues. The CDR3 sequence is CASSLSGLAGSLNTGELFF. The CDR3 coding sequence is TGTGCCAGCAGTTTATCGGGGCTAGCGGGGTCCCTGAACACCGGGGAGCTGTTTTTT.

J is TRBJ1-2 and V is TRBV28; no reliable D call. Trimming left V 3 bases short and J 2 bases short, with 13 bases between. The germline CDR1 and CDR2 sequences are MDHEN and SYDVKM. The CDR3 has 15 residues. The CDR3 sequence: CASSFLGARNYGYTF. The CDR3 coding sequence is TGTGCCAGCAGTTTCTTAGGAGCCCGCAACTATGGCTACACCTTC.

The CDR3 sequence is CASSTRQGAWDNEQFF. The DNA of the CDR3 is TGTGCCAGCAGCACCCGACAGGGGGCTTGGGACAATGAGCAGTTCTTC. The V gene is TRBV13, the J gene TRBJ2-1; 10 bases align to TRBD1. The V gene end was trimmed by 5 bases and the J gene end by 5 bases; junction bases not matched to a gene: 9. Looked up from germline, CDR1 is PRHDT and CDR2 is FYEKMQ (reference sequence). This CDR3 has 16 residues. The full variable domain, in which reference TRBV13 and TRBJ2-1 provide the parts outside the CDR3, is AAGVIQSPRHLIKEKRETATLKCYPIPRHDTVYWYQQGPGQDPQFLISFYEKMQSDKGSIPDRFSAQQFSDYHSELNMSSLELGDSALYFCASSTRQGAWDNEQFFGPGTRLTVL.

V and J are TRBV7-2 and TRBJ1-1; D gene ambiguous. Trimming shortened V by 5 bases and J by 0 bases, and 10 bases separated the two germline ends. The CDR3 is 14 amino acids. Germline CDR1 is SGHTA and CDR2 is FQGNSA. The DNA of the CDR3 is TGTGCCAGCAGCCCCGCTAGGGTGAACACTGAAGCTTTCTTT. This encodes CASSPARVNTEAFF.

The chain has TRBV6-5 and TRBJ1-5, with D possibly matching TRBD1 (6 bases). Per germline, CDR1 MNHEY and CDR2 SVGAGI. V lost 6 bases and J lost 5, with 14 bases in between. The CDR3 is 14 amino acids. CDR3 residues: CASSTRTDHQPQHF. In nucleotides, the CDR3 is TGTGCCAGCAGCACCCGGACAGATCATCAGCCCCAGCATTTT.

This rearrangement joins TRBV20-1 to TRBJ1-2; no definite D call. Trimming shortened V by 2 bases and J by 8 bases, and 9 bases separated the two germline ends. CDR3 length: 11 amino acids. CDR1 is DFQATT and CDR2 is SNEGSKA in the germline V gene (reference sequence). CDR3 amino acids: CSARRQSGYTF. CDR3 sequence (DNA): TGCAGTGCTAGACGACAATCCGGCTACACCTTC.

The J gene is TRBJ2-3, the V gene TRBV14, with D maybe TRBD2 (5 bases). CDR3 length equals 17 residues. CDR1 is SGHDN and CDR2 is FVKESK in the germline V gene. V gave up 2 bases and J gave up 0 bases, with 15 bases separating them. Written as DNA, the CDR3 is TGTGCCAGCAGCCAACCACCGGACTCCCTAAGCACAGATACGCAGTATTTT. This gives the protein CASSQPPDSLSTDTQYF.

This rearrangement joins TRBV7-6 to TRBJ2-7, with unresolved D. The CDR3 has 14 amino acids. With 1 base removed from V and 4 bases from J, the gap between germline ends came to 11 bases. Germline lookup yields CDR1 SGHVS and CDR2 FNYEAQ. Here the CDR3 reads CASSLGVGYYEQYF. Written as DNA, the CDR3 is TGTGCCAGCAGCTTAGGGGTCGGATATTACGAGCAGTACTTC.

This chain joins TRBV20-1 and TRBJ2-7; the D gene is possibly TRBD2 (5 bases). Trimming shortened V by 6 bases and J by 2 bases, and 5 bases separated the two germline ends. The CDR3 contains 10 residues. Germline loops: CDR1 DFQATT, CDR2 SNEGSKA (reference sequence). CDR3 protein: CSAGTYEQYF. The CDR3 DNA reads TGCAGTGCCGGGACCTACGAGCAGTACTTC.

V is TRBV24-1 and J is TRBJ2-1; TRBD1 or TRBD2 may be the D gene (5 bases each). The germline gives CDR1 KGHDR, CDR2 SFDVKD. CDR3 length: 10 residues. The V end lost 10 bases, the J end lost 5 bases, and 5 bases lay between the germline ends. CDR3 region: CATGDNEQFF. CDR3 DNA: TGTGCCACGGGGGACAATGAGCAGTTCTTC.

This chain connects TRBV7-2 to TRBJ1-3; D is undetermined. Germline values: CDR1 SGHTA, CDR2 FQGNSA. This CDR3 has 12 amino acids. V lost 3 bases to trimming and J lost 11 bases, with 11 bases between them. The CDR3 DNA reads TGTGCCAGCAGCTTTCTCGGTGGAGCCATATATTTT. This encodes CASSFLGGAIYF.

With regard to this clone: Other nucleotide sequences in the sample specify the same CDR3. The chain uses TRBV12-3 or TRBV12-4 and TRBJ1-2; TRBD1 aligns across 9 bases. This CDR3 contains 13 residues. The trim removed 3 bases at V and 5 bases at J, leaving 1 base unmatched. CDR3 coding DNA: TGTGCCAGCAGTTTTGGGACAGGGTATGGCTACACCTTC. This encodes CASSFGTGYGYTF.

Details on this clone: The junction departs from the called germline gene at one end, perhaps through a read error. The chain has TRBV7-9 and TRBJ1-3; TRBD1 matches at 10 bases. Germline V gene lookup returns CDR1 SEHNR and CDR2 FQNEAQ (reference sequence). This CDR3 has 11 residues. CDR3 sequence: CASSTGTGAHF. Written as DNA, the CDR3 is TGTGCCAGCAGTACCGGGACAGGGGCGCATTTT.

The J gene is TRBJ2-1, the V gene TRBV2; a possible D gene is TRBD2 (6 bases). This CDR3 is 19 amino acids long. Germline lookup yields CDR1 SNHLY and CDR2 FYNNEI. Between the trimmed V and J ends, which lost 2 bases and 1 base, there was a span of 21 bases. This CDR3 is CASSESWEVVSRSYNEQFF. The CDR3 DNA reads TGTGCCAGCAGTGAATCGTGGGAGGTCGTTAGTAGGTCCTACAATGAGCAGTTCTTC.

The CDR3 protein is CASSPVGQGSNQPQHF. CDR3 nucleotides: TGTGCCAGTAGTCCGGTGGGACAGGGGAGCAATCAGCCCCAGCATTTT. This chain joins TRBV19 and TRBJ1-5; 10 bases map to TRBD1. Unmatched junction bases numbered 5, after V lost 5 bases and J lost 1 base. The CDR3 is made up of 16 amino acids. Germline V CDR1 and CDR2: LNHDA, SQIVND (reference sequence).

The chain links TRBV9 to TRBJ2-7, with D possibly matching TRBD1 (6 bases). This CDR3 region has 13 residues. The germline gives CDR1 SGDLS, CDR2 YYNGEE. Between the trimmed V and J ends, which lost 0 bases and 3 bases, there was a span of 7 bases. The CDR3 loop is CASSVAQGYEQYF. The CDR3 coding sequence is TGTGCCAGCAGCGTAGCACAGGGCTACGAGCAGTACTTC.

This chain joins TRBV6-2 or TRBV6-3 and TRBJ2-5; TRBD2 agrees at 9 bases. This CDR3 contains 17 residues. Germline V gene lookup returns CDR1 MNHEY and CDR2 SVGEGT. V lost 0 bases to trimming and J lost 5 bases; unmatched junction nucleotides: 10. This chain's CDR3 is CASSYSRLAELRETQYF. The CDR3 DNA follows: TGTGCCAGCAGTTACTCCCGACTAGCGGAGCTCAGGGAGACCCAGTACTTC.